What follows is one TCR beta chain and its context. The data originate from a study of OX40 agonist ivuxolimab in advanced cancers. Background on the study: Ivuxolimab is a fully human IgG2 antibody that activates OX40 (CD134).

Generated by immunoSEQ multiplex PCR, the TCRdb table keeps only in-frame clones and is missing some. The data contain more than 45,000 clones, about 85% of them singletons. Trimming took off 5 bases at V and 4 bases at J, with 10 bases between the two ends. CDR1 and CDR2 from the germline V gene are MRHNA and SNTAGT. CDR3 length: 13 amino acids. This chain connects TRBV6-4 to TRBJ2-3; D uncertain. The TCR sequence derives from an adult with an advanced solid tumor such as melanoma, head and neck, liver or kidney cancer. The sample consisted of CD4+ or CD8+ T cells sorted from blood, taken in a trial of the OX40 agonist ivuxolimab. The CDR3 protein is CASSRERADTQYF. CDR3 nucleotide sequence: TGTGCCAGCAGTCGAGAGAGAGCAGATACGCAGTATTTT.